This T cell receptor beta chain was captured in a study of blood T cell repertoires in COVID-19. Study details: Sample material is recorded as cDNA or gDNA derived from T cells, B-cell-depleted T cells, or PBMCs.

Germline values: CDR1 LGHDT, CDR2 YNNKEL (reference sequence). Trimming took 0 bases from V and 7 from J; bases not matched to a gene: 8. The CDR3 length is 15 residues. How the authors handled the data: Reference gene primer amplification gave nucleated cell count estimates. Here immunoSEQ multiplex PCR was the method, and the copy in TCRdb shows in-frame clones only, minus some. V and J calls and clone size are given by that table; D and trimming were obtained from the DNA. In the table there are around 380,000 clones, roughly 86% of which are singletons. Input material: PBMCs or T cells enriched from blood (not recorded which). V is TRBV3-1 (or the pseudogene TRBV3-2) and J is TRBJ1-1; 7 nucleotides agree with TRBD1. This sequence originates from a man younger than 45 who had recovered from COVID-19. Written as DNA, the CDR3 is TGTGCCAGCAGCCAAGACTTGGGACAGCTACGTGAAGCTTTCTTT. Encoded protein: CASSQDLGQLREAFF.